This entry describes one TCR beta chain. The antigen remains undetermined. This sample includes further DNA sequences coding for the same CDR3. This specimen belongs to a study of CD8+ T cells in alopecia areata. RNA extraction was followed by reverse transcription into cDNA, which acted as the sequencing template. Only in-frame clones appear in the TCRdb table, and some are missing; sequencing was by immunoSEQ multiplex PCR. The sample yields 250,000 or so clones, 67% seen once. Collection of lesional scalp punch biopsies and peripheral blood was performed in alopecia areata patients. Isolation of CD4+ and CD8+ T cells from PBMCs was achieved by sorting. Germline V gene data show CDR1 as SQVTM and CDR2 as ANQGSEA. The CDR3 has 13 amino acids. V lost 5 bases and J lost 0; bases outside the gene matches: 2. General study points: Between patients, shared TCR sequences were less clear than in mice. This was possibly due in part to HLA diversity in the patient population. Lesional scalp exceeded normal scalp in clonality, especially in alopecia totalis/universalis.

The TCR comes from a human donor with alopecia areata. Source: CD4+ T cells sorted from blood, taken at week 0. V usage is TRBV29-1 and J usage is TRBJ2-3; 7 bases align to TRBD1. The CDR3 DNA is TGCAGCGTTACAGGGGAGAGCACAGATACGCAGTATTTT. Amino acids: CSVTGESTDTQYF.